A single sample gave rise to the 25 T cell receptor beta chains below, sequenced in a study of T cells after yellow fever vaccination. One entry per CDR3 protein results from TCRdb running MiXCR on the 5' RACE reads. The profile covers 150,000 or so distinct CDR3 sequences, with 6.6% appearing a single time and about 0.6% taken by the ten largest. This specimen consisted of CD4+ T cells sorted from PBMCs, obtained 10 days after the yellow fever booster vaccination. Source of these receptors: a man aged 25 to 40 who received the YFV17D yellow fever vaccine.

This clonotype was picked up many times. The chain links TRBV20-1 to TRBJ2-5, with 10 bases fitting TRBD1. V was pared by 6 bases and J by 0 bases, with 7 bases of the junction left unmatched. There are 15 residues in the CDR3. In germline, CDR1 is DFQATT, CDR2 SNEGSKA (reference sequence). The CDR3 sequence is CSAAGQGSNQETQYF. CDR3 DNA: TGCAGTGCAGCGGGACAGGGGTCTAACCAAGAGACCCAGTACTTC.

This clonotype was seen ten or more times. The V call is TRBV9, the J call TRBJ2-2; 7 nucleotides line up with TRBD1. The CDR3 contains 18 residues. Unmatched junction bases numbered 9, after V lost 0 bases and J lost 1 base. Germline V gives CDR1 SGDLS, CDR2 YYNGEE. CDR3 DNA sequence: TGTGCCAGCAGCGTAGAGGTTGGGGGACAGAGGAACACCGGGGAGCTGTTTTTT. Protein product: CASSVEVGGQRNTGELFF.

This clonotype was observed many times. The rearrangement links TRBV6-2 or TRBV6-3 to TRBJ2-1; 10 bases are shared with TRBD1. Germline lookup yields CDR1 MNHEY and CDR2 SVGEGT. The CDR3 extends over 15 amino acids. V shed 5 bases, J shed 2 bases, and the junction held 3 bases outside the gene matches. CDR3 sequence (DNA): TGTGCCAGCAGTCAAGGGACAGGGGCCTACAATGAGCAGTTCTTC. Residues: CASSQGTGAYNEQFF.

This clonotype was seen at least ten times. The chain has TRBV6-5 and TRBJ1-1; D remains unclear. Looked up from germline, CDR1 is MNHEY and CDR2 is SVGAGI. This CDR3 comprises 14 residues. The ends were cut back, 2 bases at V and 5 bases at J, with 12 bases in the middle. CDR3 residues: CASSYGSSGTEAFF. For the CDR3, the DNA is TGTGCCAGCAGTTACGGATCCTCAGGTACTGAAGCTTTCTTT.

The chain recombines TRBV7-2 with TRBJ2-2, with 7 bases that match TRBD2. CDR1 SGHTA and CDR2 FQGNSA come from the germline V gene. The CDR3 sequence is 17 residues long. Trimming cost V 6 bases and J 5 bases; bases outside gene matches: 15. The CDR3 DNA sequence: TGTGCCAGCAGTCTACATGGGCTAGCGGCAAAGACCGGGGAGCTGTTTTTT. Its protein is CASSLHGLAAKTGELFF.

This clonotype was observed a few times. The rearrangement uses TRBV18 and TRBJ2-1; D possibly corresponds to TRBD2 (6 bases). Looked up from germline, CDR1 is KGHSH and CDR2 is LQKENI. V dropped 3 bases and J dropped 3 bases, with 12 bases sitting between them. The CDR3 sequence is 15 residues long. The CDR3 is CASSPFLGGYNEQFF. The CDR3 coding sequence is TGTGCCAGCTCACCGTTCCTCGGGGGCTACAATGAGCAGTTCTTC.

This clonotype was seen ten or more times. The chain couples TRBV25-1 to TRBJ2-3, with 8 bases that match TRBD2. The germline V gene encodes CDR1 MGHDK and CDR2 SYGVNS. Losses at the gene ends were 3 bases for V and 4 bases for J; bases not matched to a gene: 6. There are 15 residues in the CDR3. The CDR3 sequence is CASSDPGLAADTQYF. Here the CDR3 DNA reads TGTGCCAGCAGTGACCCCGGACTAGCCGCAGATACGCAGTATTTT. Together with reference TRBV25-1 and TRBJ2-3, the CDR3 gives the full variable domain: EADIYQTPRYLVIGTGKKITLECSQTMGHDKMYWYQQDPGMELHLIHYSYGVNSTEKGDLSSESTVSRIRTEHFPLTLESARPSHTSQYLCASSDPGLAADTQYFGPGTRLTVL.

Many counts were recorded for this clonotype. The rearrangement uses TRBV3-1 and TRBJ2-3; 7 nucleotides agree with TRBD2. Germline CDR1 LGHDT, CDR2 YNNKEL (reference sequence). The CDR3 consists of 16 residues. The V segment lost 0 bases and the J segment 2 bases; nucleotides outside the gene matches: 5. The CDR3 nucleotides are TGTGCCAGCAGCCAAGATCGGGACTACTACACAGATACGCAGTATTTT. Amino acid sequence: CASSQDRDYYTDTQYF.

This clonotype was detected many times. CDR3 DNA: TGTGCCTGGAGCAAGTCCGGGACAGACTACGAGCAGTACTTC. Its protein product is CAWSKSGTDYEQYF. The chain uses TRBV30 and TRBJ2-7; 7 bases fit TRBD1. The V gene end was trimmed by 3 bases and the J gene end by 3 bases; junction bases not matched to a gene: 8. This CDR3 has 14 amino acids. Looked up from germline, CDR1 is GTSNPN and CDR2 is SVGIG (reference sequence).

Ten or more counts support this clonotype. V and J are TRBV12-3 or TRBV12-4 and TRBJ1-3, with D uncertain. V lost 7 bases, J lost 3 bases, and 13 bases lay in between. The CDR3 covers 14 residues. CDR3 protein: CASNRRGGGNTIYF. The DNA for the CDR3 is TGTGCCAGCAACCGCCGGGGAGGTGGAAACACCATATATTTT.

This clonotype was found a few times. V usage is TRBV14 and J usage is TRBJ2-7, with D possibly TRBD1 on 5 matching bases. The V and J ends lost 0 bases and 12 bases respectively, with 15 bases between them. CDR1 is SGHDN and CDR2 is FVKESK in the germline V gene. CDR3 length: 13 amino acids. The CDR3 here is CASSQDFIGQRYF. The CDR3 DNA is TGTGCCAGCAGCCAAGATTTTATAGGACAAAGGTACTTC.

In its sample, this clonotype was seen many times. The CDR3 sequence: CASSYPGSGYNEQFF. DNA for the CDR3: TGTGCCAGCAGTTACCCAGGGTCAGGTTACAATGAGCAGTTCTTC. The gene calls are TRBV6-5 and TRBJ2-1; tentatively, D is TRBD1 (5 bases). V lost 2 bases, J lost 4 bases, and 12 bases lay in between. There are 15 residues in the CDR3. The germline V gene has CDR1 MNHEY and CDR2 SVGAGI.

This clonotype was seen many times. The chain carries TRBV5-6 and TRBJ2-7; D possibly corresponds to TRBD2 (6 bases). The germline V gene has CDR1 SGHDT and CDR2 YYEEEE. Between the trimmed V and J ends, which lost 0 bases and 6 bases, there was a span of 10 bases. The CDR3 length is 13 residues. The CDR3 bases are TGTGCCAGCAGCTTGGTTCCGCGGGGCGAGCAGTACTTC. Translation: CASSLVPRGEQYF.

This clonotype was recorded many times. The chain recombines TRBV29-1 with TRBJ1-1, with D perhaps TRBD1 (5 bases). Germline assignment: CDR1 SQVTM and CDR2 ANQGSEA. The CDR3 covers 12 residues. The V end lost 4 bases, the J end lost 2 bases, and 8 bases lay between the germline ends. The CDR3 sequence is CSVVGVNTEAFF. In DNA form, the CDR3 reads TGCAGCGTTGTGGGGGTAAACACTGAAGCTTTCTTT. Looking up the rest from reference TRBV29-1 and TRBJ1-1 gives the full variable domain: SAVISQKPSRDICQRGTSLTIQCQVDSQVTMMFWYRQQPGQSLTLIATANQGSEATYESGFVIDKFPISRPNLTFSTLTVSNMSPEDSSIYLCSVVGVNTEAFFGQGTRLTVV.

The table lists this clonotype with many counts. V and J are TRBV11-2 and TRBJ2-7, with TRBD1 identical over 8 bases. The germline gives CDR1 SGHAT, CDR2 FQNNGV. The V segment lost 0 bases and the J segment 6 bases; nucleotides outside the gene matches: 4. CDR3 length: 14 residues. The CDR3 sequence: CASSLDWTGIEQYF. CDR3 DNA: TGTGCCAGCAGCTTAGATTGGACAGGGATCGAGCAGTACTTC.

This clonotype was observed many times. This sequence joins TRBV10-1 and TRBJ2-1; 11 positions agree with TRBD2. This CDR3 is 16 amino acids long. V trimming: 4 bases; J trimming: 4 bases; junction bases outside the gene matches: 6. Germline loops: CDR1 WNHNN, CDR2 SYGVQD (reference sequence). The DNA of the CDR3 is TGCGCCAGCAGTGGTACTAGCGGGAGTAGGTACAATGAGCAGTTCTTC. As protein: CASSGTSGSRYNEQFF.

Many counts were recorded for this clonotype. V and J are TRBV3-1 and TRBJ2-2; D may be TRBD1 or TRBD2 (5 bases each). Germline V gene lookup returns CDR1 LGHDT and CDR2 YNNKEL (reference sequence). V was trimmed by 1 base and J by 7 bases, leaving 7 bases between them. The CDR3 contains 13 residues. The CDR3 DNA reads TGTGCCAGCAGCCAAGGAGGGGTCGGGGAGCTGTTTTTT. Translation: CASSQGGVGELFF.

This clonotype was recorded many times. The chain recombines TRBV10-1 with TRBJ2-3; 9 positions match TRBD2. Germline values: CDR1 WNHNN, CDR2 SYGVQD (reference sequence). The ends lost 3 bases at V and 0 bases at J; junction bases unmatched: 4. The CDR3 is made up of 16 amino acids. This chain's CDR3 is CASSDTSGRSTDTQYF. The CDR3 DNA sequence: TGCGCCAGCAGTGACACCAGCGGGAGGAGCACAGATACGCAGTATTTT.

This clonotype was recorded at least ten times. The rearrangement joins TRBV14 to TRBJ2-7; 10 bases line up with TRBD2. CDR3 length equals 16 residues. CDR1 and CDR2 (germline): SGHDN, FVKESK. The trim removed 3 bases at V and 5 bases at J, leaving 10 bases unmatched. DNA of the CDR3: TGTGCCAGCAGCCACAGTGGGGGACTAGCGACTCACGAGCAGTACTTC. This codes for CASSHSGGLATHEQYF. Combining the CDR3 with reference TRBV14 and TRBJ2-7 gives the whole variable domain EAGVTQFPSHSVIEKGQTVTLRCDPISGHDNLYWYRRVMGKEIKFLLHFVKESKQDESGMPNNRFLAERTGGTYSTLKVQPAELEDSGVYFCASSHSGGLATHEQYFGPGTRLTVT.

As for this clonotype: One base away lies a much larger clone, so this may be a sequencing read error. The chain links TRBV24-1 to TRBJ2-5, with 8 bases aligning to TRBD1. V was clipped by 3 bases and J by 3 bases; unmatched bases: 5. Germline lookup yields CDR1 KGHDR and CDR2 SFDVKD. CDR3 length equals 15 residues. The CDR3 protein is CATSDTGQGKETQYF. In DNA form, the CDR3 reads TGTGCCACCAGTGATACCGGACAGGGCAAAGAGACCCAGTACTTC.

At least ten counts were recorded for this clonotype. CDR3 bases: TGCAGTGCTAGAACCCAGGGATTCACTGAAGCTTTCTTT. Translating it yields CSARTQGFTEAFF. This chain uses TRBV20-1 with TRBJ1-1; D is perhaps TRBD1 (5 bases). Trimming took 2 bases from V and 4 from J, leaving 11 bases between them. The germline gives CDR1 DFQATT, CDR2 SNEGSKA (reference sequence). This CDR3 spans 13 amino acids.

This clonotype was seen at least ten times. The rearrangement uses TRBV6-2 or TRBV6-3 and TRBJ2-1; 9 positions agree with TRBD2. V shed 5 bases, J shed 2 bases, and the junction held 4 bases outside the gene matches. CDR3 length: 15 amino acids. Per the germline V gene, CDR1 is MNHEY and CDR2 is SVGEGT. CDR3 in amino acids: CASSGGRDTYNEQFF. The DNA for the CDR3 is TGTGCCAGCAGTGGCGGGAGGGACACCTACAATGAGCAGTTCTTC.

This clonotype was counted a few times. At one end, the junction sequence differs from germline, possibly due to a read error. The chain carries TRBV5-4 and TRBJ2-7, with 10 bases fitting TRBD1. The CDR3 contains 15 residues. The V gene's germline CDR1 is SGHNT and CDR2 YYREEE (reference sequence). In DNA, the CDR3 is TGTGCCAGCAGCTCCCGGAGTGGGACAGGGGACGAGGAGTACTTC. Translating it yields CASSSRSGTGDEEYF. Together with reference TRBV5-4 and TRBJ2-7, the CDR3 gives the full variable domain: ETGVTQSPTHLIKTRGQQVTLRCSSQSGHNTVSWYQQALGQGPQFIFQYYREEENGRGNFPPRFSGLQFPNYSSELNVNALELDDSALYLCASSSRSGTGDEEYFGPGTRLTVT.

This clonotype was seen ten or more times. The CDR3 protein is CASSPCQPEREVYTGELFF. DNA for the CDR3: TGCGCCAGCAGTCCCTGTCAGCCAGAGCGGGAGGTCTACACCGGGGAGCTGTTTTTT. This chain links TRBV23-1 with TRBJ2-2; 9 bases are a match to TRBD2. TRBV23-1 is reported as an ORF; its role is uncertain. This CDR3 region has 19 residues. V shed 4 bases, J shed 3 bases, and the junction held 15 bases outside the gene matches.

This CDR3 is CASSFGSSGNQETQYF. CDR3 nucleotides: TGTGCCAGCAGCTTTGGTTCTAGCGGGAACCAAGAGACCCAGTACTTC. V and J are TRBV11-1 and TRBJ2-5; 9 bases are a match to TRBD2. Germline V CDR1 and CDR2: SGHAT, FQDESV (reference sequence). Germline trimming cut 3 bases from V and 0 bases from J; bases unmatched to any gene: 5. The CDR3 loop spans 16 amino acids.